One and the same sample provided the 2 T cell receptor beta chains below, sequenced in a study of cytomegalovirus exposure and HLA in healthy donors. Primers included in the PCR were 60 Vbeta and 13 Jbeta primers. Assay used: immunoSEQ multiplex PCR; TCRdb lists only in-frame clones, some missing. The sample consists of roughly 250,000 clones, around 80% of them appearing once. The specimen was PBMCs. The receptors were gathered from a girl aged 2 to 10 in good health and CMV-seronegative.

V gene TRBV13 combines with J gene TRBJ2-3; D is unresolved. Per germline, CDR1 PRHDT and CDR2 FYEKMQ (reference sequence). CDR3 length: 13 amino acids. Trimming stripped 5 bases from V and 3 bases from J, with 9 bases between. CDR3 DNA: TGTGCCAGCAGCCCCGAGCCGACAGATACGCAGTATTTT. Its protein is CASSPEPTDTQYF.

V gene TRBV6-5 combines with J gene TRBJ1-3; D ambiguous. V was pared by 2 bases and J by 7 bases, with 12 bases between. Per the germline V gene, CDR1 is MNHEY and CDR2 is SVGAGI. The CDR3 runs to 14 residues. The CDR3: CASSYNPGWNTIYF. The DNA for the CDR3 is TGTGCCAGCAGTTACAACCCGGGTTGGAACACCATATATTTT.